The clone carrying this T cell receptor beta chain was recorded a few times. The target antigen is unknown. An end of the junction differs from the germline gene, which may be a read error. This sample was included in a study of OX40 agonist ivuxolimab in advanced cancers. Assay: immunoSEQ multiplex PCR; the TCRdb copy retains only in-frame clones and omits some. The table shows thousands of clones, with roughly 67% occurring only once. The study, taken as a whole, reports: Doses of 0.1 to 3.0 mg/kg were accompanied by clonal expansion of CD4+ and CD8+ blood T cells by week 6. Partial responders receiving 0.1-3.0 mg/kg showed among the lowest clonal expansion.

Germline CDR1 reads SEHNR; CDR2 reads FQNEAQ (reference sequence). The CDR3 runs 15 residues. The material sequenced was CD4+ or CD8+ T cells sorted from blood, taken in a trial of the OX40 agonist ivuxolimab. This clonotype was obtained from an adult with an advanced solid tumor such as melanoma, head and neck, liver or kidney cancer. V is TRBV7-9 and J is TRBJ2-3; D tentatively reads TRBD1 or TRBD2 (5 bases each). As DNA, the CDR3 is TGCGCCAGCAGCCCCTCTGGGGGAGGCACAGATACGCAGTATTTT. It specifies CASSPSGGGTDTQYF.